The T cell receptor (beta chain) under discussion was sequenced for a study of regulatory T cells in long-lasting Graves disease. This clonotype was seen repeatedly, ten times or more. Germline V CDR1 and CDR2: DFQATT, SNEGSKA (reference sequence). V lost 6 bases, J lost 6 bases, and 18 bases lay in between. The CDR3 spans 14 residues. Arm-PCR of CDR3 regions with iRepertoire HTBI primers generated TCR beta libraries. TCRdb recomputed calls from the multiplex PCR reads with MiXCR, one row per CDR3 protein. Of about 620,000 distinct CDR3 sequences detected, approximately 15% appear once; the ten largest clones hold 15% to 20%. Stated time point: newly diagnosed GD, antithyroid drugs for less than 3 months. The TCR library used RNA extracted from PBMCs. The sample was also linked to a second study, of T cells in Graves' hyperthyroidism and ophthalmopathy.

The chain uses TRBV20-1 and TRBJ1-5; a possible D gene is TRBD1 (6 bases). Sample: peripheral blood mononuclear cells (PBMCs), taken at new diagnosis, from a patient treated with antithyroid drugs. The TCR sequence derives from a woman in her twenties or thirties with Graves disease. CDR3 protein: CSAWSSGESQPQHF. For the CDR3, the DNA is TGCAGTGCCTGGAGCTCAGGGGAGAGTCAGCCCCAGCATTTT.